This TCR beta chain appears in the sequencing data of a study of PD-1 blockade in classical Hodgkin lymphoma. Regarding the study as a whole: At C4D1, TCR diversity had climbed significantly for CD4+ cells, though not for CD8+ cells.

Germline V gene data show CDR1 as MNHNS and CDR2 as SASEGT. CDR3 size: 13 residues. Between the trimmed V and J ends, which lost 5 bases and 3 bases, there was a span of 11 bases. Turning to this clone: Its antigen is as yet unknown.

Sample time point: cycle 4 day 1 (C4D1), after five to seven weeks of nivolumab. Relapse was seen in all patients after autologous stem cell transplantation, and brentuximab vedotin exposure was variable. Only in-frame clones appear in the TCRdb table, and some are missing; sequencing was by immunoSEQ multiplex PCR. This sample has tens of thousands of clones, with about 85% found just once. The sample was peripheral blood mononuclear cells (PBMCs), taken before the fourth cycle of nivolumab. The source is a human donor with classical Hodgkin lymphoma. The chain has TRBV6-1 and TRBJ2-7; a weak D match, TRBD1 (5 bases). In DNA, the CDR3 is TGTGCCAGCAGTCCAGGACACCACTACGAGCAGTACTTC. Protein: CASSPGHHYEQYF.